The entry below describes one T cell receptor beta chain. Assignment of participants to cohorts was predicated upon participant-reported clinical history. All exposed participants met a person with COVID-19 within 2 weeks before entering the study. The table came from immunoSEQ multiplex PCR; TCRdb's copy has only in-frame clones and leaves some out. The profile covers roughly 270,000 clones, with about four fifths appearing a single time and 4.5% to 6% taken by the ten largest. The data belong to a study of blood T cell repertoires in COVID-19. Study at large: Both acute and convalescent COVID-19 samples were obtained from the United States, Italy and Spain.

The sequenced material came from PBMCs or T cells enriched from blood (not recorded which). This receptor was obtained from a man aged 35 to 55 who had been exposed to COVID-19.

In nucleotides, the CDR3 is TGTGCCGGACGGGGGTACAATGAGCAGTTCTTC. Protein: CAGRGYNEQFF. V is TRBV30 and J is TRBJ2-1; TRBD2 might be the D (6 bases). The CDR3 spans 11 residues. Per the germline V gene, CDR1 is GTSNPN and CDR2 is SVGIG (reference sequence). V was clipped by 8 bases and J by 4 bases, with 9 bases between them.